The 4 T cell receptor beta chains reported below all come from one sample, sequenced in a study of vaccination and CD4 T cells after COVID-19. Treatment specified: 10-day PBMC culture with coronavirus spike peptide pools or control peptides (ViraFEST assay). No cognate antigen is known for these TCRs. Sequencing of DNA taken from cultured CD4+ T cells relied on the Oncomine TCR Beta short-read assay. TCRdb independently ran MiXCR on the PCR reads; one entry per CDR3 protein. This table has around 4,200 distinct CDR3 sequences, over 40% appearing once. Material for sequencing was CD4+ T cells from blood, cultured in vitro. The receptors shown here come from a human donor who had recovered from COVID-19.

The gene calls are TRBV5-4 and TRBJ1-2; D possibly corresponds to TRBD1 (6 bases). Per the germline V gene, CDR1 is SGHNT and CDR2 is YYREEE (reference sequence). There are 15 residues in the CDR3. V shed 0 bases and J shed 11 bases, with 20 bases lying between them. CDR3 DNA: TGTGCCAGCAGCTTGGCCGGGACACTGTTATCCGTGTACACCTTC. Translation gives CASSLAGTLLSVYTF.

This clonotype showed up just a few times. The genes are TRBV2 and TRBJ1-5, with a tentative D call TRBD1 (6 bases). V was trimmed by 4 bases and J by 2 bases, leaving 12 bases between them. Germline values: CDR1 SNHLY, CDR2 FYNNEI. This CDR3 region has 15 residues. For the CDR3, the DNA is TGTGCCAGCAGTGGAGACAGGTTAGGCAATCAGCCCCAGCATTTT. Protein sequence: CASSGDRLGNQPQHF.

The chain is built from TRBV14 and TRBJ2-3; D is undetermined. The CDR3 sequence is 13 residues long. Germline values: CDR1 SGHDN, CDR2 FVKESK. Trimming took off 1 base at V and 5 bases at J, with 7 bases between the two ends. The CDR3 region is CASSQGFGDTQYF. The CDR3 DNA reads TGTGCCAGCAGCCAAGGCTTCGGAGATACGCAGTATTTT.

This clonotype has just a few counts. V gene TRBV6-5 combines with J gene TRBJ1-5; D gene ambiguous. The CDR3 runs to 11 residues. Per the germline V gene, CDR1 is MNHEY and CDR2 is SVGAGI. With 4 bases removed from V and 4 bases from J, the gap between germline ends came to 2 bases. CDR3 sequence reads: CASSSNQPQHF. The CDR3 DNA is TGTGCCAGCAGTTCAAATCAGCCCCAGCATTTT.